Below, 27 T cell receptor beta chains from the same sample are listed, as sequenced in a study of STAT3 mutations in large granular lymphocyte leukemia. Some clones are missing from TCRdb's copy, which holds only in-frame ones; the method was immunoSEQ multiplex PCR. Among 35,000 to 50,000 clones listed, about 81% were seen once. Study-level findings and limits: At least one immunodominant TCR beta clonotype appeared in every T-cell large granular lymphocyte leukemia patient.

For these receptors, no antigen is known. Sample: PBMCs. The receptors were sampled from a human donor with T large granular lymphocyte leukemia. Some clones in this sample may be carry-over from other donors' samples.

This sequence joins TRBV6-5 and TRBJ1-1; perhaps TRBD1 as D (6 bases). The CDR3 consists of 13 residues. Trimming took off 7 bases at V and 1 base at J, with 10 bases between the two ends. In germline, CDR1 is MNHEY, CDR2 SVGAGI. The CDR3 region is CASTARGNTEAFF. The DNA for the CDR3 is TGTGCCAGCACCGCCAGGGGGAACACTGAAGCTTTCTTT.

This clone was seen more than once but under ten times. The chain links TRBV2 to TRBJ2-5; D possibly corresponds to TRBD1 (5 bases). CDR3 size: 12 residues. Deletions cut 1 base from V and 5 bases from J, with 5 bases between. Germline CDR1 is SNHLY and CDR2 is FYNNEI. The CDR3 DNA reads as TGTGCCAGCAGTGAAGACAGGGAGACCCAGTACTTC. Translation: CASSEDRETQYF. The entire variable domain, with the rest obtained from reference TRBV2 and TRBJ2-5, is as follows: EPEVTQTPSHQVTQMGQEVILRCVPISNHLYFYWYRQILGQKVEFLVSFYNNEISEKSEIFDDQFSVERPDGSNFTLKIRSTKLEDSAMYFCASSEDRETQYFGPGTRLLVL.

A few counts support this clone. The chain uses TRBV5-8 and TRBJ1-2; D gene ambiguous. The CDR3 is 15 residues long. Germline values: CDR1 SGHTS, CDR2 YDEGEE. Trimming cost V 4 bases and J 8 bases, with 21 bases left between them. The CDR3 region is CASSPLWEIMEGYTF. The CDR3 coding sequence is TGTGCCAGCAGCCCGCTGTGGGAGATTATGGAGGGCTACACCTTC.

The J gene is TRBJ1-2, the V gene TRBV9; perhaps TRBD1 as D (5 bases). Germline loops: CDR1 SGDLS, CDR2 YYNGEE. The CDR3 totals 13 residues. Trimming removed 2 bases from V and 8 bases from J, with 13 bases in between. The CDR3 bases are TGTGCCAGCAGCGTCGGGGGTTCTAACGGCTACACCTTC. Encoded protein: CASSVGGSNGYTF. Using reference TRBV9 and TRBJ1-2 for the parts outside the CDR3, the full variable domain is DSGVTQTPKHLITATGQRVTLRCSPRSGDLSVYWYQQSLDQGLQFLIQYYNGEERAKGNILERFSAQQFPDLHSELNLSSLELGDSALYFCASSVGGSNGYTFGSGTRLTVV.

This clone appeared a few times. For the CDR3, the DNA is TGTGCCAGCAGCTTGTTTGGGGCCAACGTCCTGACTTTC. This codes for CASSLFGANVLTF. V and J are TRBV5-4 and TRBJ2-6; D unclear. V was pared by 1 base and J by 3 bases, with 2 bases between. The CDR3 sequence is 13 residues long. Germline V gene data show CDR1 as SGHNT and CDR2 as YYREEE (reference sequence).

The genes are TRBV5-1 and TRBJ1-1; D is perhaps TRBD1 (5 bases). Trimming removed 0 bases from V and 0 bases from J, with 12 bases in between. There are 16 residues in the CDR3. The V gene's germline CDR1 is SGHRS and CDR2 YFSETQ. The CDR3 sequence is CASSLVPRQLNTEAFF. The CDR3 bases are TGCGCCAGCAGCTTGGTCCCGAGACAGCTGAACACTGAAGCTTTCTTT. Drawing the rest from reference TRBV5-1 and TRBJ1-1, the complete variable domain is KAGVTQTPRYLIKTRGQQVTLSCSPISGHRSVSWYQQTPGQGLQFLFEYFSETQRNKGNFPGRFSGRQFSNSRSEMNVSTLELGDSALYLCASSLVPRQLNTEAFFGQGTRLTVV.

This clone came up a few times. This chain uses TRBV5-1 with TRBJ1-6; D uncertain. V was trimmed by 0 bases and J by 9 bases, leaving 10 bases between them. This CDR3 region has 14 residues. CDR1 is SGHRS and CDR2 is YFSETQ in the germline V gene. The CDR3 DNA follows: TGCGCCAGCAGCTTGGCTCAGGATGGTTCACCCCTCCACTTT. Its translation: CASSLAQDGSPLHF.

The gene calls are TRBV6-5 and TRBJ1-5; 7 positions agree with TRBD1. The CDR3 totals 15 residues. The J segment lost 0 bases and the V segment lost 2 bases, leaving 1 base of the junction unmatched. CDR1 MNHEY and CDR2 SVGAGI come from the germline V gene. CDR3 loop: CASSYTGDSNQPQHF. CDR3 DNA sequence: TGTGCCAGCAGTTACACAGGGGATAGCAATCAGCCCCAGCATTTT.

This clone was recorded a few times. The chain has TRBV7-2 and TRBJ1-2; D unresolved. The germline CDR1 and CDR2 sequences are SGHTA and FQGNSA. The CDR3 totals 12 residues. Between the trimmed V and J ends, which lost 3 bases and 3 bases, there was a span of 5 bases. As DNA, the CDR3 is TGTGCCAGCAGCTTTGGAGACTATGGCTACACCTTC. It codes for CASSFGDYGYTF.

The chain is built from TRBV5-6 and TRBJ2-4; D may be TRBD1 (6 bases). V was clipped by 1 base and J by 16 bases, with 18 bases between them. This CDR3 spans 13 amino acids. The V gene's germline CDR1 is SGHDT and CDR2 YYEEEE. For the CDR3, the DNA is TGTGCCAGCAGCTTGAGGTCAGGGGAGAAGATCTACTTC. Amino acid sequence: CASSLRSGEKIYF.

This chain links TRBV7-9 with TRBJ2-7; TRBD1 matches 9 bases. V trimming: 3 bases; J trimming: 3 bases; junction bases outside the gene matches: 12. The CDR3 is made up of 17 amino acids. CDR1 is SEHNR and CDR2 is FQNEAQ in the germline V gene (reference sequence). As DNA, the CDR3 is TGTGCCAGCAGCTTGATCCCTCGAGACAGGGGGTTCTACGAGCAGTACGTC. Its translation is CASSLIPRDRGFYEQYV.

The chain uses TRBV19 and TRBJ2-3, with D perhaps matching TRBD2 (6 bases). This CDR3 is built from 15 residues. Trimming shortened V by 7 bases and J by 4 bases, and 18 bases separated the two germline ends. From germline, CDR1 is LNHDA and CDR2 SQIVND (reference sequence). This CDR3 reads CASNWRWGVSDTQYF. Here the CDR3 DNA reads TGTGCCAGTAACTGGCGGTGGGGGGTCTCAGATACGCAGTATTTT.

This clone was counted only a few times. The rearrangement links TRBV7-6 to TRBJ1-5; no reliable D call. Germline CDR1 SGHVS, CDR2 FNYEAQ. The V end was cut by 5 bases, the J end by 5 bases, with 10 bases between. The CDR3 runs to 13 residues. DNA for the CDR3: TGTGCCAGCAGCCTCGACACCGATCAGCCCCAGCATTTT. Translation: CASSLDTDQPQHF.

The rearrangement links TRBV6-6 to TRBJ1-2; D remains unclear. CDR1 is MNHNY, CDR2 SVGAGI, per germline (reference sequence). The V end lost 3 bases, the J end lost 5 bases, and 13 bases lay between the germline ends. The CDR3 runs 14 residues. Written as DNA, the CDR3 is TGTGCCAGCAGTTATTCTCGGGGAGAGTATGGCTACACCTTC. Translated: CASSYSRGEYGYTF.

This clone came up once. J is TRBJ2-5 and V is TRBV27; D call uncertain. In germline, CDR1 is MNHEY, CDR2 SMNVEV (reference sequence). CDR3 length: 13 amino acids. Between the trimmed V and J ends, which lost 8 bases and 4 bases, there was a span of 14 bases. This chain's CDR3 is CASGLGRGETQYF. For the CDR3, the DNA is TGTGCCAGCGGCCTAGGACGAGGAGAGACCCAGTACTTC.

V gene TRBV6-5 combines with J gene TRBJ2-2; D may be TRBD1 (6 bases). The CDR3 contains 13 residues. Deletions cut 7 bases from V and 5 bases from J, with 11 bases between. The germline gives CDR1 MNHEY, CDR2 SVGAGI. CDR3 region: CASIGQGTGELFF. The CDR3 nucleotides read TGTGCCAGCATAGGGCAGGGGACCGGGGAGCTGTTTTTT.

The chain recombines TRBV2 with TRBJ1-2; TRBD1 is a possible D gene (5 bases). V was pared by 9 bases and J by 3 bases, with 11 bases between. CDR1 is SNHLY, CDR2 FYNNEI, per germline. The CDR3 is 12 residues long. The CDR3 nucleotides read TGTGCCAGACCGGGGCTTGACTATGGCTACACCTTC. It translates to CARPGLDYGYTF.

This clone was counted a few times. The chain employs TRBV6-6 and TRBJ2-7; D possibly corresponds to TRBD1 (5 bases). The germline V gene encodes CDR1 MNHNY and CDR2 SVGAGI (reference sequence). Trimming took off 8 bases at V and 4 bases at J, with 12 bases between the two ends. The CDR3 is made up of 12 amino acids. The CDR3 bases are TGTGCCAGCGGGGTAGGGGTTTACGAGCAGTACTTC. Translated, it gives CASGVGVYEQYF.

This chain connects TRBV5-4 to TRBJ2-3; tentatively, D is TRBD1 (6 bases). Germline CDR1 and CDR2: SGHNT and YYREEE (reference sequence). The length of the CDR3 is 13 residues. Trimming pared 3 bases from V and 4 bases from J, leaving 9 bases between. The CDR3 spells CASSYDRPDTQYF. The CDR3 coding sequence is TGTGCCAGCAGCTATGACAGGCCAGATACGCAGTATTTT.

V and J are TRBV6-5 and TRBJ2-7; D is possibly TRBD2 (7 bases). CDR1 and CDR2 (germline): MNHEY, SVGAGI. CDR3 length: 14 amino acids. Trimming pared 6 bases from V and 6 bases from J, leaving 18 bases between. CDR3 residues: CASSRGASTFEQYF. The CDR3 DNA sequence: TGTGCCAGCAGCCGGGGGGCATCTACGTTCGAGCAGTACTTC.

The chain combines TRBV5-4 with TRBJ1-1; D remains unclear. This CDR3 contains 13 residues. V was trimmed by 3 bases and J by 5 bases, leaving 11 bases between them. Looked up from germline, CDR1 is SGHNT and CDR2 is YYREEE (reference sequence). CDR3 loop: CASSSSVGTEAFF. DNA of the CDR3: TGTGCCAGCAGCTCCTCAGTGGGAACTGAAGCTTTCTTT.

The J gene is TRBJ2-1, the V gene TRBV7-9; tentatively, D is TRBD2 (6 bases). Germline values: CDR1 SEHNR, CDR2 FQNEAQ (reference sequence). The CDR3 is 12 residues long. The V gene lost 1 base and the J gene lost 9 bases, with 7 bases spanning the gap. The CDR3 sequence is CASSLDSGEQFF. In nucleotides, the CDR3 is TGTGCCAGCAGCTTAGATAGCGGTGAGCAGTTCTTC. Supplemented by reference TRBV7-9 and TRBJ2-1, the full variable domain reads DTGVSQNPRHKITKRGQNVTFRCDPISEHNRLYWYRQTLGQGPEFLTYFQNEAQLEKSRLLSDRFSAERPKGSFSTLEIQRTEQGDSAMYLCASSLDSGEQFFGPGTRLTVL.

The chain has TRBV5-5 and TRBJ1-5, with 7 bases matching TRBD1. CDR3 length equals 16 residues. The trim removed 4 bases at V and 1 base at J, leaving 8 bases unmatched. The germline gives CDR1 SGHKS, CDR2 YYEKEE (reference sequence). CDR3 sequence: CASSPTGSGSNQPQHF. Here the CDR3 DNA reads TGTGCCAGCAGCCCGACAGGGTCGGGAAGCAATCAGCCCCAGCATTTT.

V and J are TRBV27 and TRBJ1-5; D may be TRBD1 (5 bases). This CDR3 has 15 residues. The ends were cut back, 2 bases at V and 6 bases at J, with 14 bases in the middle. CDR1 and CDR2 (germline): MNHEY, SMNVEV (reference sequence). The CDR3 sequence: CASSLGGLSSQPQHF. The DNA of the CDR3 is TGTGCCAGCAGTTTAGGGGGTCTCTCCAGTCAGCCCCAGCATTTT.

The chain recombines TRBV18 with TRBJ2-7; 8 bases align to TRBD1. Germline assignment: CDR1 KGHSH and CDR2 LQKENI. The V and J ends lost 4 bases and 0 bases, in that order; junction bases with no gene match: 2. The CDR3 is made up of 14 amino acids. DNA of the CDR3: TGTGCCAGCTCACGAGACAGGGGCTCCTACGAGCAGTACGTC. Translating gives CASSRDRGSYEQYV.

This clone was counted between two and nine times. This chain links TRBV5-4 with TRBJ2-6; D ambiguous. CDR1 and CDR2 from the germline V gene are SGHNT and YYREEE (reference sequence). Trimming left V 9 bases short and J 3 bases short, with 13 bases between. This CDR3 is 14 amino acids long. Here the CDR3 reads CAILPFRGANVLTF. CDR3 DNA: TGTGCCATCCTACCCTTCCGTGGGGCCAACGTCCTGACTTTC.

V is TRBV9 and J is TRBJ1-3; D not resolved. CDR1 and CDR2 (germline): SGDLS, YYNGEE. CDR3 size: 12 residues. Trimming stripped 3 bases from V and 5 bases from J, with 6 bases between. The CDR3 DNA sequence: TGTGCCAGCAGCGAAAGTAGAAACACCATATATTTT. Translating it yields CASSESRNTIYF.